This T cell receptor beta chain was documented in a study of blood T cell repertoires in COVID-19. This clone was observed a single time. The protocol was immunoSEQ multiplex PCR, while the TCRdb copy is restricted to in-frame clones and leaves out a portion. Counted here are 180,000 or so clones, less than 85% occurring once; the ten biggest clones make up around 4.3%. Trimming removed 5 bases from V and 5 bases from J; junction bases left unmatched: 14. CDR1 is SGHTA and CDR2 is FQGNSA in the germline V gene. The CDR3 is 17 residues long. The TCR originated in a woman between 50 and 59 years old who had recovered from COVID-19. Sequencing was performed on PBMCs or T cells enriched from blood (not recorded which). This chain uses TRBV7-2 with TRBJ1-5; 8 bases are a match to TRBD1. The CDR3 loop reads CASSRRGRVRGDQPQHF. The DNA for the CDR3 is TGTGCCAGCAGCCGCAGGGGGCGCGTGCGTGGTGATCAGCCCCAGCATTTT.